These 10 T cell receptor beta chains were sequenced from one sample in a study of long-term antiretroviral therapy in people with HIV. Survey level was the resolution at which the v3.0 immunoSEQ assay ran. The data were produced by immunoSEQ multiplex PCR, yet TCRdb's version contains in-frame clones alone and is incomplete. Here the sample spans 20,000 to 25,000 clones, over 75% being singletons. The source was unsorted PBMCs, collected 0.6 years after starting antiretroviral therapy. These receptors were taken from a man aged 60 to 69 with HIV.

This chain joins TRBV21-1 and TRBJ2-3; the listed D gene, TRBD2, was not tested against the DNA. TRBV21-1 is a pseudogene. CDR3 length: 19 residues. The CDR3 sequence is CASSHQRLAAGGSTDTQYF. In DNA form, the CDR3 reads TGTGCCAGCAGCCACCAACGGCTAGCGGCGGGGGGTAGCACAGATACGCAGTATTTT.

CDR3 region: CASSFAAGVGDTQYF. The CDR3 DNA follows: TGTGCCAGCAGCTTTGCAGCGGGAGTGGGAGATACGCAGTATTTT. The chain recombines TRBV11-2 with TRBJ2-3, with 8 bases fitting TRBD2. Germline assignment: CDR1 SGHAT and CDR2 FQNNGV. Trimming at V came to 3 bases and at J to 5 bases, leaving 7 bases not matched to a gene. This CDR3 has 15 residues.

The chain uses TRBV7-2 and TRBJ1-2; a weak D match, TRBD1 (5 bases). The CDR3 contains 15 residues. Germline V lookup: CDR1 SGHTA, CDR2 FQGNSA. The V end was cut by 5 bases, the J end by 5 bases, with 18 bases between. The CDR3 nucleotides are TGTGCCAGCAGCCCCGGGGGAAGCGTACCTTATGGCTACACCTTC. This translates into CASSPGGSVPYGYTF.

CDR3 nucleotides: TGTGCCAGCAGCCAAGATCCCCCTAGCGGGTCTAACAATGAGCAGTTCTTC. It encodes CASSQDPPSGSNNEQFF. The chain combines TRBV14 with TRBJ2-1; 8 bases line up with TRBD2. The CDR3 has 17 residues. The germline V gene encodes CDR1 SGHDN and CDR2 FVKESK. The V and J ends lost 0 bases and 5 bases, in that order; junction bases with no gene match: 9.

The CDR3 DNA reads as TGTGCCAGCTCACCTCCGAGTCAGGGGCACAATGAGCAGTTCTTC. Translated: CASSPPSQGHNEQFF. V usage is TRBV18 and J usage is TRBJ2-1, with a tentative D call TRBD1 (6 bases). The ends were cut back, 3 bases at V and 5 bases at J, with 14 bases in the middle. CDR1 is KGHSH and CDR2 is LQKENI in the germline V gene. The CDR3 sequence is 15 residues long.

This chain connects TRBV27 to TRBJ1-5; TRBD1 agrees at 8 bases. Germline V gene sequence: CDR1 MNHEY, CDR2 SMNVEV (reference sequence). V shed 3 bases, J shed 0 bases, and the junction held 7 bases outside the gene matches. This CDR3 region has 17 residues. The CDR3 nucleotides read TGTGCCAGCAGTTTGGCAGGGGGCTTCGGTAGCAATCAGCCCCAGCATTTT. Protein sequence: CASSLAGGFGSNQPQHF.

J is TRBJ2-5 and V is TRBV6-4; D possibly corresponds to TRBD2 (6 bases). V lost 5 bases and J 1 base, leaving 14 bases between the germline ends. The CDR3 length is 15 residues. CDR1 and CDR2 (germline): MRHNA, SNTAGT. CDR3 in amino acids: CASSPELATQETQYF. The CDR3 DNA is TGTGCCAGCAGTCCTGAACTAGCAACCCAAGAGACCCAGTACTTC.

The V gene is TRBV4-2, the J gene TRBJ1-4; D might be TRBD1 (5 bases). Germline assignment: CDR1 LGHNA and CDR2 YNFKEQ. The CDR3 is 15 residues long. The germline V and J ends were trimmed by 1 base and 8 bases, with 14 bases remaining between them. The CDR3 sequence: CASSQVYRMSEKLFF. The CDR3 DNA reads as TGTGCCAGCAGCCAAGTTTACAGGATGTCGGAAAAACTGTTTTTT.

The V gene is TRBV5-1, the J gene TRBJ2-7, with 8 bases matching TRBD2. The CDR3 runs to 16 residues. Germline values: CDR1 SGHRS, CDR2 YFSETQ. V lost 2 bases, J lost 4 bases, and 11 bases stayed unmatched. CDR3 coding DNA: TGCGCCAGCAGCTTCGGGGAGGGCGGGAGGAGTTACGAGCAGTACTTC. This gives the protein CASSFGEGGRSYEQYF.

This sequence joins TRBV18 and TRBJ1-1; tentative D call: TRBD1 (5 bases). V was clipped by 0 bases and J by 1 base, with 9 bases between them. The CDR3 length is 15 residues. Looked up from germline, CDR1 is KGHSH and CDR2 is LQKENI. The chain's CDR3 is CASSPPRGGNTEAFF. DNA of the CDR3: TGTGCCAGCTCACCACCAAGGGGCGGGAACACTGAAGCTTTCTTT.